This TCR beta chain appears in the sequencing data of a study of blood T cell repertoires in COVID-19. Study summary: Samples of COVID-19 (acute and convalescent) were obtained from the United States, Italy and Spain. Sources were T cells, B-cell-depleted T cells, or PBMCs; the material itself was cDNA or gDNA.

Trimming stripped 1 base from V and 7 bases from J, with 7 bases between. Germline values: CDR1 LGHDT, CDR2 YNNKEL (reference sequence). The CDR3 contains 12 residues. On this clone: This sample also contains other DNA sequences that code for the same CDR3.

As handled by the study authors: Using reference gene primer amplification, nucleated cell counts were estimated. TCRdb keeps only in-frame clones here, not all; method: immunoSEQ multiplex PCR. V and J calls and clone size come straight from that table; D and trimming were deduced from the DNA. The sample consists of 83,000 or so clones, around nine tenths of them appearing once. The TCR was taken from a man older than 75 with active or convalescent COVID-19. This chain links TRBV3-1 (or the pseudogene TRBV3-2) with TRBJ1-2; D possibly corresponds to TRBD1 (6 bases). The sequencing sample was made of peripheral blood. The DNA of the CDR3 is TGTGCCAGCAGCCAAGCCAGGGGTGGCTACACCTTC. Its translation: CASSQARGGYTF.